This T cell receptor beta chain stems from a study of CD8 T cells in Susac syndrome. Study-wide context: There were Susac syndrome patients who were therapy-naive at blood draw, others on corticosteroids, and others on intravenous immunoglobulin alone.

This clonotype was seen more than once but under ten times. Its antigen is not identified. Whole-study results and caveats: Susac-specific public clones in total CD8+ repertoires numbered around 17; in CD8+ TEMRA repertoires, they numbered roughly five. The study's TCR sequencing and HLA analysis drew on a certain number of individuals. That number was acknowledged as relatively small. Clonal expansion of CD8+ cells in Susac peaked in TEMRA cells (and in active patients).

CDR3 length: 15 residues. The V end was cut by 1 base, the J end by 0 bases, with 10 bases between. Germline V gene sequence: CDR1 SGHVS, CDR2 FQNEAQ. RNA totalling about 0.45 to 1 ug underwent reverse transcription with random hexamers. TCRdb re-called the immunoSEQ multiplex PCR reads with MiXCR, one entry per CDR3 protein. This sample has 85,000 to 130,000 distinct CDR3 sequences, with roughly 94% found just once. This TCR came from a human donor with Susac syndrome. The source material was CD8+ T cells from PBMCs. This chain uses TRBV7-8 with TRBJ2-7; D is perhaps TRBD1 (6 bases). In nucleotides, the CDR3 is TGTGCCAGCAGCTTAGGGCAGGGGCCCTCCTACGAGCAGTACTTC. This codes for CASSLGQGPSYEQYF.